The next 31 T cell receptor beta chains were all read from a single sample in a study of T-cell reconstitution after alpha-beta-depleted transplantation in children. Preparation of the TCRbeta library was carried out with unique molecular identifiers. TCRdb ran MiXCR on the PCR reads and lists one entry per CDR3 protein. The sample holds approximately 82,000 distinct CDR3 sequences, roughly a sixth seen once. The sequencing here drew on PBMCs, mostly from graft donor cells, taken 180 days after TCRalphabeta/CD19-depleted stem cell transplant. Source of these receptors: a male patient between 2 and 10 years old who had a stem cell transplant for acute lymphoblastic leukemia, so the T cells may come from the graft donor.

The chain employs TRBV5-5 and TRBJ2-3; D might be TRBD2 (5 bases). Per the germline V gene, CDR1 is SGHKS and CDR2 is YYEKEE (reference sequence). The CDR3 is 13 amino acids. V was shortened by 4 bases and J by 6 bases, with 12 bases between the two germline ends. The DNA for the CDR3 is TGTGCCAGCAGCCAGAGAAGAGGGGATACGCAGTATTTT. This gives the protein CASSQRRGDTQYF.

This clonotype was observed a handful of times. The chain employs TRBV5-6 and TRBJ1-1, with D possibly TRBD1 on 6 matching bases. V lost 6 bases, J lost 2 bases, and 14 bases lay in between. The V gene's germline CDR1 is SGHDT and CDR2 YYEEEE. The CDR3 covers 14 residues. The CDR3 nucleotides read TGTGCCAGCACCCCTAACAGGGTAAACACTGAAGCTTTCTTT. This translates into CASTPNRVNTEAFF.

This clonotype was picked up a small number of times. The chain links TRBV7-7 to TRBJ1-2, with TRBD1 identical over 7 bases. CDR1 and CDR2 from the germline V gene are SSHAT and FNYEAQ (reference sequence). This CDR3 spans 13 amino acids. The V and J ends lost 5 bases and 6 bases, in that order; junction bases with no gene match: 6. CDR3 nucleotide sequence: TGTGCCAGCAGCCACTCGACAGGGAATGGCTACACCTTC. It specifies CASSHSTGNGYTF.

This clonotype occurred a few times. The V call is TRBV4-1, the J call TRBJ1-1; 9 bases fit TRBD1. After removal of 3 bases from V and 4 bases from J, the junction contained 6 bases not matched to a gene. The CDR3 is made up of 15 amino acids. Germline V gene sequence: CDR1 MGHRA, CDR2 YSYEKL. CDR3 coding DNA: TGCGCCAGCAGCCAGGGACAGGGTGCGACCACTGAAGCTTTCTTT. Its protein product is CASSQGQGATTEAFF.

In this sample, this clonotype turned up a few times. This chain uses TRBV27 with TRBJ2-1, with D perhaps matching TRBD1 or TRBD2 (5 bases each). The CDR3 loop spans 14 amino acids. The ends were cut back, 2 bases at V and 4 bases at J, with 9 bases in the middle. The germline CDR1 and CDR2 sequences are MNHEY and SMNVEV (reference sequence). The DNA of the CDR3 is TGTGCCAGCAGTTTACGGGACCTATACAATGAGCAGTTCTTC. Its translation: CASSLRDLYNEQFF.

The chain recombines TRBV28 with TRBJ1-1; D not certain. Trimming cost V 6 bases and J 6 bases, with 8 bases left between them. The CDR3 is 11 amino acids. Germline CDR1 and CDR2: MDHEN and SYDVKM. CDR3 protein: CASRGVPEAFF. CDR3 nucleotide sequence: TGTGCCAGCAGGGGCGTCCCTGAAGCTTTCTTT.

This clonotype was seen repeatedly, ten times or more. The chain recombines TRBV10-3 with TRBJ2-5; the D call may be TRBD1 or TRBD2 (5 bases each). Per the germline V gene, CDR1 is ENHRY and CDR2 is SYGVKD. The CDR3 spans 15 residues. Trimming removed 7 bases from V and 4 bases from J, with 19 bases in between. CDR3 nucleotide sequence: TGTGCCATCACTTCCCAACCGGGACCGCGAGAGACCCAGTACTTC. Its protein product is CAITSQPGPRETQYF.

This clonotype was counted once. One end of the junction is discordant with germline, which a read error may explain. The V call is TRBV29-1, the J call TRBJ1-5, with 7 bases that match TRBD1. Germline lookup yields CDR1 SQVTM and CDR2 ANQGSEA. CDR3 length equals 13 residues. The CDR3 DNA is TGCGGCGTTGTAACAGGGGCACATCAGCCCCAGCATTTT. Translation gives CGVVTGAHQPQHF. Full variable domain (remainder filled in from reference TRBV29-1 and TRBJ1-5): SAVISQKPSRDICQRGTSLTIQCQVDSQVTMMFWYRQQPGQSLTLIATANQGSEATYESGFVIDKFPISRPNLTFSTLTVSNMSPEDSSIYLCGVVTGAHQPQHFGDGTRLSIL.

In its sample, this clonotype ranks as medium-sized. The J gene is TRBJ1-2, the V gene TRBV12-3 or TRBV12-4; 11 bases are a match to TRBD1. This CDR3 spans 13 amino acids. The V and J ends lost 6 bases and 7 bases, in that order; junction bases with no gene match: 4. CDR3 nucleotide sequence: TGTGCCAGCAGCGGGGGACAGGGGGGTGGCTACACCTTC. This sequence encodes CASSGGQGGGYTF.

This clonotype was counted only a few times. Written as DNA, the CDR3 is TGTGCCATCAGGATAGGACAGGGAGTGGAAAAACTGTTTTTT. Encoded protein: CAIRIGQGVEKLFF. V gene TRBV10-3 combines with J gene TRBJ1-4; 8 bases match TRBD1. Germline CDR1 ENHRY, CDR2 SYGVKD. V trimming: 6 bases; J trimming: 8 bases; junction bases outside the gene matches: 8. This CDR3 comprises 14 residues.

The genes are TRBV20-1 and TRBJ2-5, with D possibly TRBD2 on 7 matching bases. V lost 6 bases and J lost 5, with 19 bases in between. The CDR3 covers 14 residues. Germline V lookup: CDR1 DFQATT, CDR2 SNEGSKA (reference sequence). In nucleotides, the CDR3 is TGCAGTGCCCCGTGGGGGGGGGCCATTGAGACCCAGTACTTC. Amino acids: CSAPWGGAIETQYF.

The chain carries TRBV20-1 and TRBJ2-3, with no clear D. Looked up from germline, CDR1 is DFQATT and CDR2 is SNEGSKA (reference sequence). Trimming took 1 base from V and 8 from J, leaving 19 bases between them. CDR3 length: 15 residues. The CDR3 coding sequence is TGCAGTGCTAGAGTCCCGGAGACAAAGTATCGTACGCAGTATTTT. Translated, it gives CSARVPETKYRTQYF.

The J gene is TRBJ2-7, the V gene TRBV7-9, with 8 bases matching TRBD1. The germline V gene has CDR1 SEHNR and CDR2 FQNEAQ (reference sequence). The CDR3 consists of 12 residues. V shed 8 bases, J shed 4 bases, and the junction held 4 bases outside the gene matches. The CDR3 region is CASERQGYEQYF. CDR3 nucleotides: TGTGCCAGCGAGAGACAGGGGTACGAGCAGTACTTC.

This clonotype turned up a few times. The V and J genes are TRBV27 and TRBJ1-1, with a weak D call TRBD1 (5 bases). The CDR3 consists of 14 residues. V lost 0 bases and J 4 bases, leaving 9 bases between the germline ends. Germline CDR1 reads MNHEY; CDR2 reads SMNVEV (reference sequence). This CDR3 is CASSLSAGPTEAFF. CDR3 nucleotides: TGTGCCAGCAGTTTATCAGCAGGGCCCACTGAAGCTTTCTTT.

The chain employs TRBV21-1 and TRBJ1-6. TRBV21-1 is noted as a pseudogene. The CDR3 totals 18 residues. CDR3 nucleotide sequence: TGTGCCAGCAGCAAAGGGGTCAATTTCAGCTCCTATAATTCACCCCTCCACTTT. Its translation is CASSKGVNFSSYNSPLHF.

V usage is TRBV7-2 and J usage is TRBJ2-3; the match to TRBD2 covers 7 bases. With 2 bases clipped from V and 2 bases from J, the junction kept 4 bases outside the gene matches. Germline-derived CDR1 and CDR2 are SGHTA and FQGNSA. The CDR3 extends over 15 amino acids. The CDR3 nucleotides are TGTGCCAGCAGCTTAATCGCGGGGGTCACAGATACGCAGTATTTT. Residues: CASSLIAGVTDTQYF. The whole variable domain, filled in from reference TRBV7-2 and TRBJ2-3, reads GAGVSQSPSNKVTEKGKDVELRCDPISGHTALYWYRQSLGQGLEFLIYFQGNSAPDKSGLPSDRFSAERTGGSVSTLTIQRTQQEDSAVYLCASSLIAGVTDTQYFGPGTRLTVL.

V usage is TRBV18 and J usage is TRBJ1-6; D call uncertain. The germline CDR1 and CDR2 sequences are KGHSH and LQKENI. The CDR3 runs to 13 residues. Trimming left V 2 bases short and J 8 bases short, with 7 bases between. The CDR3 reads CASSPRVDSPLHF. CDR3 sequence (DNA): TGTGCCAGCTCACCAAGGGTTGATTCACCCCTCCACTTT.

This sequence joins TRBV7-6 and TRBJ1-1, with 8 positions matching TRBD1. V lost 4 bases, J lost 0 bases, and 10 bases stayed unmatched. Per the germline V gene, CDR1 is SGHVS and CDR2 is FNYEAQ. CDR3 length equals 17 residues. The CDR3 DNA sequence: TGTGCCAGCAGCTCACGGACAGGGAACCCTGTGAACACTGAAGCTTTCTTT. Amino acids: CASSSRTGNPVNTEAFF.

The V gene is TRBV7-8, the J gene TRBJ2-3, with 8 bases fitting TRBD1. This CDR3 has 15 residues. Germline trimming cut 3 bases from V and 3 bases from J; bases unmatched to any gene: 5. Germline CDR1 SGHVS, CDR2 FQNEAQ. The CDR3 DNA follows: TGTGCCAGCAGCTTTGGGACAGGTGCTACAGATACGCAGTATTTT. It codes for CASSFGTGATDTQYF.

This clonotype was picked up a small number of times. This sequence joins TRBV7-9 and TRBJ1-5, with D perhaps TRBD1 (5 bases). Germline assignment: CDR1 SEHNR and CDR2 FQNEAQ (reference sequence). Between the trimmed V and J ends, which lost 4 bases and 4 bases, there was a span of 11 bases. CDR3 length equals 14 residues. In DNA form, the CDR3 reads TGTGCCAGCAGCTCGACAGAGGAAAATCAGCCCCAGCATTTT. Its translation: CASSSTEENQPQHF.

The gene calls are TRBV12-3 or TRBV12-4 and TRBJ1-4, with a tentative D call TRBD1 (5 bases). The CDR3 spans 15 residues. With 5 bases removed from V and 7 bases from J, the gap between germline ends came to 17 bases. This CDR3 reads CASSHSGSLVEKLFF. Here the CDR3 DNA reads TGTGCCAGCAGTCACTCAGGGAGTTTGGTTGAAAAACTGTTTTTT.

There are a few counts of this clonotype. The CDR3 loop reads CASSLAGQGNSPLHF. DNA for the CDR3: TGTGCCAGCAGCTTAGCCGGACAGGGTAATTCACCCCTCCACTTT. This chain connects TRBV7-8 to TRBJ1-6, with TRBD1 matching 8 bases. The V gene's germline CDR1 is SGHVS and CDR2 FQNEAQ. After removal of 0 bases from V and 6 bases from J, the junction contained 1 base not matched to a gene. The CDR3 is 15 amino acids.

The gene calls are TRBV20-1 and TRBJ1-1; D uncertain. The CDR3 is 16 amino acids. Trimming removed 0 bases at V and 3 bases at J, with 17 bases between. The germline V gene has CDR1 DFQATT and CDR2 SNEGSKA (reference sequence). The chain's CDR3 is CSARDDGQWAYTEAFF. The CDR3 DNA is TGCAGTGCTAGAGATGATGGGCAGTGGGCATACACTGAAGCTTTCTTT.

This clonotype occurred a few times. The chain carries TRBV12-3 or TRBV12-4 and TRBJ2-3; D call uncertain. The CDR3 extends over 11 amino acids. V was pared by 3 bases and J by 5 bases, with 3 bases between. CDR3 region: CASSFGDTQYF. The DNA for the CDR3 is TGTGCCAGCAGTTTTGGAGATACGCAGTATTTT.

This clonotype was picked up a small number of times. V usage is TRBV3-1 and J usage is TRBJ2-3, with TRBD2 matching 12 bases. Germline assignment: CDR1 LGHDT and CDR2 YNNKEL (reference sequence). V was clipped by 5 bases and J by 0 bases; unmatched bases: 3. The CDR3 consists of 16 residues. CDR3 coding DNA: TGTGCCAGCAGCTTCGGACTAGCGGGGAGCACAGATACGCAGTATTTT. Translated: CASSFGLAGSTDTQYF.

V is TRBV5-1 and J is TRBJ2-5; 9 nucleotides agree with TRBD2. The CDR3 is 14 residues long. With V trimmed by 5 bases and J by 0 bases, 2 bases remained unmatched. Germline values: CDR1 SGHRS, CDR2 YFSETQ. Here the CDR3 reads CASRSGGYQETQYF. In nucleotides, the CDR3 is TGCGCCAGCAGGAGCGGGGGGTACCAAGAGACCCAGTACTTC.

The chain links TRBV27 to TRBJ2-7, with D possibly being TRBD1 or TRBD2 (5 bases each). V lost 2 bases and J lost 2, with 13 bases in between. The CDR3 totals 15 residues. The V gene's germline CDR1 is MNHEY and CDR2 SMNVEV (reference sequence). The CDR3 nucleotides read TGTGCCAGCAGTTTACCCGGGACGGGGACCTACGAGCAGTACTTC. Protein: CASSLPGTGTYEQYF.

The chain recombines TRBV12-3 or TRBV12-4 with TRBJ2-2; 8 nucleotides agree with TRBD1. The trim removed 2 bases at V and 3 bases at J, leaving 8 bases unmatched. The CDR3 is made up of 17 amino acids. The DNA of the CDR3 is TGTGCCAGCAGTTTATTCCCACAGGGGGACTACACCGGGGAGCTGTTTTTT. Protein sequence: CASSLFPQGDYTGELFF.

In its sample, this clonotype was seen a few times. The chain joins TRBV27 to TRBJ2-1; possibly TRBD1 for D (6 bases). V shed 3 bases and J shed 7 bases, with 16 bases lying between them. The CDR3 length is 15 residues. Germline V gives CDR1 MNHEY, CDR2 SMNVEV (reference sequence). The CDR3 sequence: CASSFSPRQANEQFF. In DNA form, the CDR3 reads TGTGCCAGCAGTTTCTCCCCTAGACAGGCTAATGAGCAGTTCTTC.

The chain employs TRBV7-8 and TRBJ1-4; D is unclear. Per germline, CDR1 SGHVS and CDR2 FQNEAQ. The CDR3 sequence is 12 residues long. With 4 bases removed from V and 4 bases from J, the gap between germline ends came to 4 bases. The CDR3 region is CASSSFNEKLFF. CDR3 nucleotide sequence: TGTGCCAGCAGCTCTTTTAATGAAAAACTGTTTTTT.

The CDR3: CASSPWDRVTYGYTF. The CDR3 coding sequence is TGCGCCAGCAGCCCCTGGGACAGGGTAACCTATGGCTACACCTTC. The chain is built from TRBV5-1 and TRBJ1-2, with 9 bases lining up with TRBD1. From germline, CDR1 is SGHRS and CDR2 YFSETQ. The CDR3 is 15 residues long. The V segment lost 4 bases and the J segment 4 bases; nucleotides outside the gene matches: 8.